The 18 T cell receptor beta chains listed next were all sequenced from one sample in a study of shared clonotypes between healthy human individuals. TCRdb's table, derived via immunoSEQ multiplex PCR, lists solely in-frame clones and lacks some. The sample contains a few million clones, around 90% of which appear only once. The sequencing sample was made of naive CD4+ T cells from PBMCs. The sample's subset: CD45RA+ positively selected. These receptors were taken from a man aged 18-30 years in good health. Some clones in this sample may be carry-over from other donors' samples.

The genes are TRBV6-4 and TRBJ2-5; 10 bases are a match to TRBD2. The CDR3 length is 14 residues. Germline loops: CDR1 MRHNA, CDR2 SNTAGT. Trimming cost V 5 bases and J 11 bases; bases outside gene matches: 11. The CDR3 DNA reads as TGTGCCAGCAGTCCTACCCCGGGACTAGCGTATCAGTACTTC. Translating gives CASSPTPGLAYQYF.

As regards this clone: The same CDR3 also results from other DNA sequences found in this sample. The rearrangement joins TRBV29-1 to TRBJ2-5, with D unresolved. Trimming removed 2 bases at V and 5 bases at J, with 3 bases between. This CDR3 region has 10 residues. The V gene's germline CDR1 is SQVTM and CDR2 ANQGSEA. The CDR3 spells CSVEWETQYF. The CDR3 DNA sequence: TGCAGCGTTGAATGGGAGACCCAGTACTTC.

The V and J genes are TRBV5-6 and TRBJ2-3; 8 bases match TRBD1. With V trimmed by 2 bases and J by 0 bases, 2 bases remained unmatched. CDR1 is SGHDT, CDR2 YYEEEE, per germline. The CDR3 loop spans 15 amino acids. The CDR3 loop reads CASSFRGPSTDTQYF. The DNA for the CDR3 is TGTGCCAGCAGCTTCAGGGGGCCGAGCACAGATACGCAGTATTTT.

The chain couples TRBV7-9 to TRBJ2-2; 7 bases are a match to TRBD1. V was clipped by 5 bases and J by 7 bases; unmatched bases: 10. Germline-derived CDR1 and CDR2 are SEHNR and FQNEAQ (reference sequence). This CDR3 comprises 15 residues. The CDR3 DNA reads TGTGCCAGCAGCACCCGACAGGGCGGCGACGGGGAGCTGTTTTTT. The encoded protein is CASSTRQGGDGELFF. The full variable domain, with the rest looked up from reference TRBV7-9 and TRBJ2-2, is DTGVSQNPRHKITKRGQNVTFRCDPISEHNRLYWYRQTLGQGPEFLTYFQNEAQLEKSRLLSDRFSAERPKGSFSTLEIQRTEQGDSAMYLCASSTRQGGDGELFFGEGSRLTVL.

The CDR3 loop reads CASSLLGVGEQYF. The CDR3 nucleotides read TGTGCCAGCAGCTTATTAGGGGTAGGCGAGCAGTACTTC. The chain couples TRBV7-7 to TRBJ2-7; possibly TRBD1 for D (5 bases). Germline assignment: CDR1 SSHAT and CDR2 FNYEAQ (reference sequence). V gave up 2 bases and J gave up 6 bases, with 11 bases separating them. The CDR3 runs 13 residues. Together with reference TRBV7-7 and TRBJ2-7, the CDR3 gives the full variable domain: GAGVSQSPRYKVTKRGQDVTLRCDPISSHATLYWYQQALGQGPEFLTYFNYEAQPDKSGLPSDRFSAERPEGSISTLTIQRTEQRDSAMYRCASSLLGVGEQYFGPGTRLTVT.

The chain combines TRBV6-5 with TRBJ1-1; D is uncertain. This CDR3 spans 13 amino acids. Germline V lookup: CDR1 MNHEY, CDR2 SVGAGI. V was cut by 2 bases and J by 5 bases, with 9 bases left in between. The CDR3 region is CASSYQQTTEAFF. As DNA, the CDR3 is TGTGCCAGCAGTTACCAACAAACAACTGAAGCTTTCTTT.

This clone was observed a few times. V gene TRBV30 combines with J gene TRBJ1-2; D unresolved. The CDR3 spans 13 residues. The V gene's germline CDR1 is GTSNPN and CDR2 SVGIG (reference sequence). The V and J ends lost 4 bases and 8 bases respectively, with 17 bases between them. CDR3 bases: TGTGCCTGGATGGGCACACCAACGGAGGGCTACACCTTC. Its protein is CAWMGTPTEGYTF.

This clone was recorded only once. The chain is built from TRBV2 and TRBJ1-2, with D possibly matching TRBD1 (5 bases). With 7 bases removed from V and 4 bases from J, the gap between germline ends came to 19 bases. The CDR3 contains 15 residues. Germline V lookup: CDR1 SNHLY, CDR2 FYNNEI. Here the CDR3 DNA reads TGTGCCAGCACCGAGGCGCGGGGCCGCACCTATGGCTACACCTTC. Translation: CASTEARGRTYGYTF.

With regard to this clone: As the CDR3 is not closed by the conserved phenylalanine or tryptophan, this likely results from a read error. The chain has TRBV11-3 and TRBJ2-7; 8 nucleotides agree with TRBD2. There are 16 residues in the CDR3. V lost 3 bases and J lost 6; bases outside the gene matches: 13. Germline CDR1 reads SGHNT; CDR2 reads YENEEA. In nucleotides, the CDR3 is TGTGCCAGCAGCTTGGGGATAGCGGGACTCAACGGCGAGCAGTACTCC. This translates into CASSLGIAGLNGEQYS.

J is TRBJ2-6 and V is TRBV6-5; D gene uncertain. The CDR3 runs 15 residues. V was trimmed by 7 bases and J by 0 bases, leaving 10 bases between them. Per the germline V gene, CDR1 is MNHEY and CDR2 is SVGAGI. The CDR3 is CASTTAASGANVLTF. The CDR3 region has the DNA TGTGCCAGCACTACGGCGGCCTCTGGGGCCAACGTCCTGACTTTC.

V gene TRBV6-6 combines with J gene TRBJ2-5; 8 nucleotides line up with TRBD2. V lost 2 bases, J lost 2 bases, and 1 base stayed unmatched. The CDR3 spans 14 residues. From germline, CDR1 is MNHNY and CDR2 SVGAGI (reference sequence). The chain's CDR3 is CASSYRGGQETQYF. For the CDR3, the DNA is TGTGCCAGCAGTTACCGGGGGGGGCAAGAGACCCAGTACTTC.

The genes are TRBV2 and TRBJ2-7; D unresolved. With 3 bases removed from V and 7 bases from J, the gap between germline ends came to 4 bases. Germline lookup yields CDR1 SNHLY and CDR2 FYNNEI. The length of the CDR3 is 10 residues. The CDR3 coding sequence is TGTGCCAGCAGTGACGCAGAGCAGTACTTC. Translating it yields CASSDAEQYF.

The chain recombines TRBV18 with TRBJ2-5; no definite D call. The CDR3 spans 13 residues. In germline, CDR1 is KGHSH, CDR2 LQKENI. V was cut by 6 bases and J by 4 bases, with 12 bases left in between. CDR3 DNA: TGTGCCAGCTCCTCCTTTGGTGGAGAGACCCAGTACTTC. Residues: CASSSFGGETQYF.

This clone was seen a handful of times. This chain uses TRBV28 with TRBJ1-1; no firm D call. V dropped 5 bases and J dropped 8 bases, with 12 bases sitting between them. Germline values: CDR1 MDHEN, CDR2 SYDVKM. CDR3 length equals 12 residues. The CDR3 sequence: CASSPFVAEAFF. Here the CDR3 DNA reads TGTGCCAGCAGTCCCTTTGTAGCGGAAGCTTTCTTT.

The rearrangement joins TRBV6-1 to TRBJ2-7, with D possibly TRBD1 on 6 matching bases. There are 14 residues in the CDR3. V was shortened by 2 bases and J by 3 bases, with 11 bases between the two germline ends. Germline V gene lookup returns CDR1 MNHNS and CDR2 SASEGT. In DNA, the CDR3 is TGTGCCAGCAGTGAATCGGACAGAAACTACGAGCAGTACTTC. Its protein product is CASSESDRNYEQYF.

The chain combines TRBV19 with TRBJ1-5; D is perhaps TRBD1 (5 bases). Per the germline V gene, CDR1 is LNHDA and CDR2 is SQIVND (reference sequence). The CDR3 length is 12 residues. V lost 6 bases and J 4 bases, leaving 7 bases between the germline ends. The CDR3 reads CASRAGNQPQHF. The CDR3 DNA is TGTGCCAGTAGGGCAGGGAATCAGCCCCAGCATTTT.

The CDR3 protein is CASSEEAAAYGYTF. CDR3 nucleotides: TGTGCCAGCAGTGAAGAGGCAGCAGCCTATGGCTACACCTTC. V usage is TRBV2 and J usage is TRBJ1-2, with D unclear. From germline, CDR1 is SNHLY and CDR2 FYNNEI. Between the trimmed V and J ends, which lost 1 base and 4 bases, there was a span of 10 bases. The CDR3 spans 14 residues. Using reference TRBV2 and TRBJ1-2 for the parts outside the CDR3, the full variable domain is EPEVTQTPSHQVTQMGQEVILRCVPISNHLYFYWYRQILGQKVEFLVSFYNNEISEKSEIFDDQFSVERPDGSNFTLKIRSTKLEDSAMYFCASSEEAAAYGYTFGSGTRLTVV.

As for this clone: This sample includes further DNA sequences coding for the same CDR3. The V gene is TRBV7-2, the J gene TRBJ2-7; D may be TRBD1 (6 bases). The CDR3 has 15 residues. Germline lookup yields CDR1 SGHTA and CDR2 FQGNSA. The V gene lost 5 bases and the J gene lost 4 bases, with 18 bases spanning the gap. The CDR3 coding sequence is TGTGCCAGCAGCCAGGGGCTAGCCCCCCGGTACGAGCAGTACTTC. Its protein is CASSQGLAPRYEQYF.